This is a list of T cell receptor beta chains from one sample in a study of early T cells in non-severe SARS-CoV-2 infection. A single record per CDR3 protein comes from TCRdb applying MiXCR to the 5' RACE reads. The sample includes tens of thousands of distinct CDR3 sequences, roughly 6.1% seen only once; the top ten take around 20%. The sample consisted of whole blood, taken at baseline. The receptor set was obtained from an adult who was a healthcare worker with PCR-confirmed SARS-CoV-2 infection or an uninfected control (not recorded which). Each CDR3 is given with its conserved first and last residue. Each record gives: V gene, clone size, J gene, D gene, CDR3 DNA, CDR3 protein. D genes are given only for firm matches. Not every row has a clone size; where given, it reads once, few, many or a size class.

TRBV6-2/TRBV6-3	medium-sized	TRBJ1-1	TRBD1	TGTGCCAGCAGACCCGGGACAGGCCTTGAAGCTTTCTTT	CASRPGTGLEAFF
TRBV28	many	TRBJ1-2	TRBD1	TGTGCCAGCAGTCCCCGGACAGGGGAAGGGGAACACTATGGCTACACCTTC	CASSPRTGEGEHYGYTF
TRBV7-2	many	TRBJ2-7	NA	TGTGCCAGCAGCTTAGTACCCTGGGGCGGGATAGGCTACGAGCAGTACTTC	CASSLVPWGGIGYEQYF
TRBV11-2	NA	TRBJ2-1	NA	TGTGCCAGCTTAGGAGCGAATGAGCAGTTCTTC	CASLGANEQFF
TRBV6-5	few	TRBJ1-4	NA	TGTGCCAGCAGGAACAGGGATGAAAAACTGTTTTTT	CASRNRDEKLFF
TRBV28	NA	TRBJ2-1	NA	TGTGCTTCGAGGGATCAGGACAATGAGCAGTTCTTC	CASRDQDNEQFF
TRBV12-3/TRBV12-4	few	TRBJ2-1	NA	TGTGCCAGCCGAATGATCGGGGCCCACTACAATGAGCAGTTCTTC	CASRMIGAHYNEQFF
TRBV20-1	NA	TRBJ2-3	NA	TGCAGTGCTAGAGGGGCGGGAAGGGGTACAGATACGCAGTATTTT	CSARGAGRGTDTQYF
TRBV28	many	TRBJ2-5	TRBD1	TGTGCCAGCAGCATTCCCAGGACAGGGACTTACCAAGAGACCCAGTACTTC	CASSIPRTGTYQETQYF
TRBV18	many	TRBJ1-1	NA	TGTGCCAGCTCCCCCCAACCCCCGGGAGCTATCACTGAAGCTTTCTTT	CASSPQPPGAITEAFF
TRBV28	many	TRBJ2-3	TRBD2	TGTGCCAGCATCGGATTAGCGGGAAATCCAGATACGCAGTATTTT	CASIGLAGNPDTQYF
TRBV10-3	few	TRBJ2-7	NA	TGTGCCATCGGTCCAGGGGCAGGGTACGAGCAGTACTTC	CAIGPGAGYEQYF
TRBV7-9	few	TRBJ2-7	TRBD2	TGTGCCAGCAGCGCGCTCACCGGGACTAGCGGGAGGGCACGGTCCTACGAGCAGTACTTC	CASSALTGTSGRARSYEQYF
TRBV20-1	many	TRBJ1-1	NA	TGCAGTGCTATAAGACAGGTGAACACTGAAGCTTTCTTT	CSAIRQVNTEAFF
TRBV7-2	many	TRBJ2-7	TRBD1	TGTGCCAGCAGCCCCCGGACAGGGGCCTACGAGCAGTACTTC	CASSPRTGAYEQYF
TRBV5-5	many	TRBJ1-2	TRBD1	TGTGCCAGCAGCTTCTCAGGGGGCAGCGGCTACACCTTC	CASSFSGGSGYTF
TRBV6-6	NA	TRBJ1-5	NA	TGTGCCAGCAGTTACGAACGGAACAATCAGCCCCAGCATTTT	CASSYERNNQPQHF
TRBV5-1	medium-sized	TRBJ2-3	NA	TGCGCCAGCAGCTCCCGGGACTCCCTCGAGAGAGATACGCAGTATTTT	CASSSRDSLERDTQYF
TRBV7-9	few	TRBJ1-1	NA	TGTGCCAGCAGCTTAGGACTTTCGGCCCCGAACACTGAAGCTTTCTTT	CASSLGLSAPNTEAFF
TRBV7-2	few	TRBJ2-1	TRBD2	TGTGCCAGCAACGAAAGGGGAGGGAACAATGAGCAGTTCTTC	CASNERGGNNEQFF
TRBV11-2	many	TRBJ1-2	NA	TGTGCCAGCAGCCGAAATGCAGGCCCGCTCCTTTATGGCTACACCTTC	CASSRNAGPLLYGYTF
TRBV15	many	TRBJ2-1	TRBD2	TGTGCCCTCGGGACTAGCGGATACAATGAGCAGTTCTTC	CALGTSGYNEQFF
TRBV6-2/TRBV6-3	NA	TRBJ2-7	NA	TGTGCCAGCAGTTACTCGTTGAACTACGAGCAGTACTTC	CASSYSLNYEQYF
TRBV18	few	TRBJ1-5	NA	TGTGCCAGCTCATTAGGTAGCAATCAGCCCCAGCATTTT	CASSLGSNQPQHF
TRBV28	NA	TRBJ2-1	TRBD2	TGTGCCAGCAGGGGGACTAGCGGGGGAAATGGGCAGTTCTTC	CASRGTSGGNGQFF
TRBV5-6	once	TRBJ2-4	NA	TGTGCCAGCAGCTTGGTGGACTCCACCAAAAACATTCAGTACTTC	CASSLVDSTKNIQYF
TRBV4-2	few	TRBJ1-3	NA	TGTGCCAGCAGCCCCGGGGGCTGGACGTATGGAAACACCATATATTTT	CASSPGGWTYGNTIYF
TRBV20-1	many	TRBJ2-2	TRBD2	TGCAGTGCCGGCGGGAGGGCCACCGGGGAGCTGTTTTTT	CSAGGRATGELFF
TRBV20-1	few	TRBJ2-1	TRBD1	TGCAGTGCCAAGGATGACAGGGGCTTTCGGAACAATGAGCAGTTCTTC	CSAKDDRGFRNNEQFF
TRBV18	many	TRBJ2-1	NA	TGTGCCAGCTCACCATGGCAGCCGGGGCCGCCCAATGAGCAGTTCTTC	CASSPWQPGPPNEQFF
TRBV2	medium-sized	TRBJ2-1	TRBD2	TGTGCCAGCAGCGGGGGGGCCTACAATGAGCAGTTCTTC	CASSGGAYNEQFF
TRBV30	NA	TRBJ1-1	NA	TGTGCCTCCAAGGAACAACCTTTCTTT	CASKEQPFF
TRBV27	many	TRBJ1-1	NA	TGTGCCAGCAGTTTATCAACCAGGAACACTGAAGCTTTCTTT	CASSLSTRNTEAFF
TRBV6-2/TRBV6-3	few	TRBJ2-3	NA	TGTGCCAGCAGAAAAGACGGCACAGATACGCAGTATTTT	CASRKDGTDTQYF
TRBV12-3/TRBV12-4	many	TRBJ2-1	NA	TGTGCCAGCAGCGGGGGCGAGCCATGGCAGTTCTTC	CASSGGEPWQFF
TRBV29-1	many	TRBJ1-1	NA	TGCAGCGTTGATCCGGGAATCACTGAAGCTTTCTTT	CSVDPGITEAFF
TRBV6-2/TRBV6-3	NA	TRBJ2-3	TRBD2	TGTGCCAGAGTAGCGGGAGGGGACACAGATACGCAGTATTTT	CARVAGGDTDTQYF
TRBV29-1	many	TRBJ2-2	TRBD2	TGCAGCGTTGAAGTGGGAGGGCGCGCCGGGGAGCTGTTTTTT	CSVEVGGRAGELFF
TRBV7-2	many	TRBJ1-5	NA	TGTGCCAGCAGCTTAGCTGGTTGGCGGATCAATCAGCCCCAGCATTTT	CASSLAGWRINQPQHF
TRBV24-1	few	TRBJ1-2	NA	TGTGCCACCAGTGATTTGAGGCAGTCCTATGGCTACACCTTC	CATSDLRQSYGYTF
TRBV3-1	NA	TRBJ1-1	NA	TGTGCCAGCAGACCTTTTGAGGGTACTGAAGCTTTCTTT	CASRPFEGTEAFF
TRBV7-2	many	TRBJ2-1	TRBD2	TGTGCCAGCAGTTTTGGGGGAGGGTCGTGGGAGCAGTTCTTC	CASSFGGGSWEQFF
TRBV28	NA	TRBJ1-2	TRBD1	TGTGCCAGCAGTTTATTCCAGGGGGTTGGCTACACCTTC	CASSLFQGVGYTF
TRBV7-3	many	TRBJ2-5	TRBD2	TGTGCCAGCAGCTTGGGACTAGCGGGGGGGCTAGAGACCCAGTACTTC	CASSLGLAGGLETQYF
TRBV7-8	NA	TRBJ1-5	NA	TGTGCCGGCAGCTTAGTGGGTTATAGCAATCAGCCCCAGCATTTT	CAGSLVGYSNQPQHF
TRBV19	NA	TRBJ1-5	NA	TGTGCCAGTGGAATCGGGGTCCATCAGCCCCAGCATTTT	CASGIGVHQPQHF
TRBV20-1	few	TRBJ2-1	NA	TGCAGTGCTAGACAGGGGAGCTCCTACAATGAGCAGTTCTTC	CSARQGSSYNEQFF
TRBV5-8	few	TRBJ2-5	NA	TGTGCCAGCAGCTTGTGGGGCACCGAGACCCAGTACTTC	CASSLWGTETQYF
TRBV12-3/TRBV12-4	many	TRBJ2-3	TRBD2	TGTGCCAGCAGTCTTAGCGGGTACACAGATACGCAGTATTTT	CASSLSGYTDTQYF
TRBV5-4	few	TRBJ2-7	NA	TGTGCCAGCCATAGTCGGGAGAGCTCCTACGAGCAGTACTTC	CASHSRESSYEQYF
TRBV20-1	few	TRBJ2-5	TRBD2	TGCAGTGCTTCTCCACTAGCGGGGGAACAAGAGACCCAGTACTTC	CSASPLAGEQETQYF
TRBV11-2	many	TRBJ1-3	NA	TGTGCCAGCAGCTTACTTGGAAACACCATATATTTT	CASSLLGNTIYF
TRBV10-1	few	TRBJ2-6	TRBD1	TGCGCCAGCTGCCCGGGACAGATAAGTTTCTCTGGGGCCAACGTCCTGACTTTC	CASCPGQISFSGANVLTF
TRBV6-6	many	TRBJ1-5	NA	TGTGCCAGCAGTTACGAGGCTCGGGACAATCAGCCCCAGCATTTT	CASSYEARDNQPQHF